The entry below gives a single T cell receptor beta chain sequence along with its context. The data belong to a study of blood T cell repertoires in COVID-19. Study overall: Whether acute or convalescent, the COVID-19 samples came from the United States, Italy and Spain. Sources were T cells, B-cell-depleted T cells, or PBMCs; the material itself was cDNA or gDNA.

The germline V gene encodes CDR1 SNHLY and CDR2 FYNNEI. Trimming cost V 3 bases and J 4 bases; bases outside gene matches: 5. CDR3 length: 14 residues. Original analysis: Amplification of reference gene primers provided the estimated nucleated cell counts. Measured with immunoSEQ multiplex PCR; TCRdb has only the in-frame clones, and not every one. The V and J calls and clone size come from that table; D and trimming were worked out from the DNA. The data contain approximately 72,000 clones, approximately 85% of them singletons. The J gene is TRBJ1-1, the V gene TRBV2; TRBD1 matches 7 bases. The clonotype comes from a man between 45 and 60 years old with acute or convalescent COVID-19. Sequences were obtained from peripheral blood. This CDR3 is CASSEHRGGTEAFF. CDR3 sequence (DNA): TGTGCCAGCAGTGAGCACAGGGGAGGCACTGAAGCTTTCTTT.